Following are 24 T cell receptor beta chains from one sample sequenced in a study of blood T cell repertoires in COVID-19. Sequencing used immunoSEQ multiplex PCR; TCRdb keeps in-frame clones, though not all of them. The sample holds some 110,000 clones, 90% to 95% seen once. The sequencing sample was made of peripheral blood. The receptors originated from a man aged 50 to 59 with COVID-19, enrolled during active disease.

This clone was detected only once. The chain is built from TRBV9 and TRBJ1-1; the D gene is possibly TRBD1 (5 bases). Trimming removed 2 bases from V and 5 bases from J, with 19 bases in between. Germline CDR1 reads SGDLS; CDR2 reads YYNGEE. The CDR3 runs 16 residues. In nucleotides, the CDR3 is TGTGCCAGCAGCGTTACAGCCGGGGCGGGAGGGACTGAAGCTTTCTTT. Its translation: CASSVTAGAGGTEAFF.

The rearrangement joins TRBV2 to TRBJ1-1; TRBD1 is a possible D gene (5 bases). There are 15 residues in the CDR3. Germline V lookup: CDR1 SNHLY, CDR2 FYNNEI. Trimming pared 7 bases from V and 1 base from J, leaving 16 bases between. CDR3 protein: CASNSPRVGNTEAFF. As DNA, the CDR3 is TGTGCCAGCAACTCCCCCAGGGTCGGGAACACTGAAGCTTTCTTT.

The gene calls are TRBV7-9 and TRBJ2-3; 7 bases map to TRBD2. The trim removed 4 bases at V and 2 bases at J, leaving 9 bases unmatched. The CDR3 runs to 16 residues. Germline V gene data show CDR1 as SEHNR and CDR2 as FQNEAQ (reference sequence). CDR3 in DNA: TGTGCCAGCAGCTCCAGGAGGGAGGGCCCCACAGATACGCAGTATTTT. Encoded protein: CASSSRREGPTDTQYF.

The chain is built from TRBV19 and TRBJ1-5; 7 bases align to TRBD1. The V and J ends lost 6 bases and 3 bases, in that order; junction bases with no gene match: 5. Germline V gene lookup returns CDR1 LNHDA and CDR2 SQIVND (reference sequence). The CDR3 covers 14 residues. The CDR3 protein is CASRDTGDNQPQHF. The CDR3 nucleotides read TGTGCCAGTAGGGATACAGGGGACAATCAGCCCCAGCATTTT.

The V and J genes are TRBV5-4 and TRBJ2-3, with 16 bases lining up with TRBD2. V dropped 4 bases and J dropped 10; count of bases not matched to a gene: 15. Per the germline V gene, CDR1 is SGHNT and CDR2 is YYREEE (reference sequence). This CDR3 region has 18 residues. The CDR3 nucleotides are TGTGCCAGCAGCCCGGGACTAGCGGGAGGGAGGGCCACAGGATCGCAGTATTTT. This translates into CASSPGLAGGRATGSQYF. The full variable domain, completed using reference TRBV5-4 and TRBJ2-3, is ETGVTQSPTHLIKTRGQQVTLRCSSQSGHNTVSWYQQALGQGPQFIFQYYREEENGRGNFPPRFSGLQFPNYSSELNVNALELDDSALYLCASSPGLAGGRATGSQYFGPGTRLTVL.

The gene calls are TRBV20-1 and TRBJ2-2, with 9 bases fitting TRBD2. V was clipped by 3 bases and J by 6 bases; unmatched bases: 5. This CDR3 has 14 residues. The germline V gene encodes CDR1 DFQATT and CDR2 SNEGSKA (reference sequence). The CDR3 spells CSASSGRAAGELFF. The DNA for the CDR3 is TGCAGTGCTAGTAGCGGGAGAGCGGCCGGGGAGCTGTTTTTT.

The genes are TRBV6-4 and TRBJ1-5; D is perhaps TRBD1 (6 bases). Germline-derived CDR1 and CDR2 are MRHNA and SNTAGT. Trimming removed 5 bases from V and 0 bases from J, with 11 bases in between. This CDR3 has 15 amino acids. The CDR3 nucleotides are TGTGCCAGCAGTCAAACAGGGAATAGCAATCAGCCCCAGCATTTT. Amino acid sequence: CASSQTGNSNQPQHF.

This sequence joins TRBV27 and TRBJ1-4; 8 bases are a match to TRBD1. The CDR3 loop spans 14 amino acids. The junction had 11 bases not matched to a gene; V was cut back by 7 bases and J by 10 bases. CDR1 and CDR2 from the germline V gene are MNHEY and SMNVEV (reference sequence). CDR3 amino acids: CASTRTGSYGKLFF. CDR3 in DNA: TGTGCCAGCACTCGGACAGGGTCGTATGGAAAACTGTTTTTT. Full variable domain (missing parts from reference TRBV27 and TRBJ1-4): EAQVTQNPRYLITVTGKKLTVTCSQNMNHEYMSWYRQDPGLGLRQIYYSMNVEVTDKGDVPEGYKVSRKEKRNFPLILESPSPNQTSLYFCASTRTGSYGKLFFGSGTQLSVL.

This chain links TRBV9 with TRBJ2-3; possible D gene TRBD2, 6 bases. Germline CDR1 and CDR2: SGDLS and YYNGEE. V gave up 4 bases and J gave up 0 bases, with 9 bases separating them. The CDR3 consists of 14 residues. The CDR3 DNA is TGTGCCAGCAGCCCGAGCGGGAGCACAGATACGCAGTATTTT. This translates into CASSPSGSTDTQYF. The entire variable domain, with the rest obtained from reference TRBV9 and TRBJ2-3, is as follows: DSGVTQTPKHLITATGQRVTLRCSPRSGDLSVYWYQQSLDQGLQFLIQYYNGEERAKGNILERFSAQQFPDLHSELNLSSLELGDSALYFCASSPSGSTDTQYFGPGTRLTVL.

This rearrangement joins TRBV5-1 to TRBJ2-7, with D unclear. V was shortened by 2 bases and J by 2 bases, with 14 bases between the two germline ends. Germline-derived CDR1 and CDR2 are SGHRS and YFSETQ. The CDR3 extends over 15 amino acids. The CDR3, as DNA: TGCGCCAGCAGCTTCGATTTAGAATCCCCCTACGAGCAGTACTTC. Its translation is CASSFDLESPYEQYF.

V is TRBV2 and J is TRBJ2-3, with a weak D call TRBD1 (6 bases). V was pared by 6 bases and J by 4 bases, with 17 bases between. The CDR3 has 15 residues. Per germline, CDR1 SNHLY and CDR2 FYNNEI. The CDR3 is CASSEQGLGADTQYF. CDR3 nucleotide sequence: TGTGCCAGCAGCGAACAGGGATTGGGCGCAGATACGCAGTATTTT.

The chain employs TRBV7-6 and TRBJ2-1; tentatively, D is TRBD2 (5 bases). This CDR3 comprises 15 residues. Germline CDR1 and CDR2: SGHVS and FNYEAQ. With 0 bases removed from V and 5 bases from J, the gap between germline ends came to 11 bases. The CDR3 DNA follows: TGTGCCAGCAGCTTAGCTTCTAGCCTCCACAATGAGCAGTTCTTC. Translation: CASSLASSLHNEQFF.

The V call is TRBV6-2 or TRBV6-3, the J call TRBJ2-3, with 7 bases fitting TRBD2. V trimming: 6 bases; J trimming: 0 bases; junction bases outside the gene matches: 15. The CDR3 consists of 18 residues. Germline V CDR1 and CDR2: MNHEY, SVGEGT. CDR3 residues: CASSPLGASGVSTDTQYF. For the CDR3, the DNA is TGTGCCAGCAGCCCTCTCGGGGCTAGCGGAGTTAGCACAGATACGCAGTATTTT.

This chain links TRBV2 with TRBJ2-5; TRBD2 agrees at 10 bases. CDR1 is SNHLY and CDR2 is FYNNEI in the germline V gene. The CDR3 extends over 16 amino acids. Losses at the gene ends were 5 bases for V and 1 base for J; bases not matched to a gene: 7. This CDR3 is CASSPGRLAGQETQYF. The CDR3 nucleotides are TGTGCCAGCAGTCCTGGAAGACTAGCGGGCCAAGAGACCCAGTACTTC.

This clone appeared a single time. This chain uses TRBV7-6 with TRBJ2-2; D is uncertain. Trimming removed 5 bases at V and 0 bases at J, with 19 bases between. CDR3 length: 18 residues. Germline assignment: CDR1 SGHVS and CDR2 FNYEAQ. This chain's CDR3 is CASSEYQSGLANTGELFF. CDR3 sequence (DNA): TGTGCCAGCAGCGAGTACCAATCAGGTCTCGCGAACACCGGGGAGCTGTTTTTT.

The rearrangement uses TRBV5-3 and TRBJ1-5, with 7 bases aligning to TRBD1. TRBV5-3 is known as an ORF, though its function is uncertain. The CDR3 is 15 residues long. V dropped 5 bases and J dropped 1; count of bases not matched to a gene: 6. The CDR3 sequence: CARRTDRTSNQPQHF. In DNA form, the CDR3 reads TGTGCCAGAAGGACGGACAGGACGAGCAATCAGCCCCAGCATTTT.

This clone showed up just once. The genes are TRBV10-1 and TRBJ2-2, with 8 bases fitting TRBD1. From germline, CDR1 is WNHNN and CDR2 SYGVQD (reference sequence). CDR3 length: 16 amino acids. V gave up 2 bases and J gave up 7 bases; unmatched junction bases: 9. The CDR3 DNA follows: TGCGCCAGCAGTGAGGGTAGGGGACAGGAAGACGGGGAGCTGTTTTTT. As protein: CASSEGRGQEDGELFF.

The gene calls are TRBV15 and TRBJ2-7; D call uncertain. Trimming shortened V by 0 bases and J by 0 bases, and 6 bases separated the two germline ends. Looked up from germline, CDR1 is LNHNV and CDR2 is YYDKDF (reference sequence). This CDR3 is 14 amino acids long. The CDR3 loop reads CATSREVSSYEQYF. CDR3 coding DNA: TGTGCCACCAGCAGAGAAGTCAGCTCCTACGAGCAGTACTTC.

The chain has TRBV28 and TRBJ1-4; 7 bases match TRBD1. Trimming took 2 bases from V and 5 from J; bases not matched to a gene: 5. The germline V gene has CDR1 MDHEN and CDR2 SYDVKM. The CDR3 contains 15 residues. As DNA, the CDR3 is TGTGCCAGCAGTTTACCGGGACAGCTGAATGAAAAACTGTTTTTT. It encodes CASSLPGQLNEKLFF.

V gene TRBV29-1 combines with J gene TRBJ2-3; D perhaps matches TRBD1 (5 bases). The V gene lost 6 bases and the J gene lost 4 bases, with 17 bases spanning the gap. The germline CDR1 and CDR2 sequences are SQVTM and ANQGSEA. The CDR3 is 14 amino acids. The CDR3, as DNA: TGCAGCGTACCCGCAGGGCGTTTGTCAGATACGCAGTATTTT. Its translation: CSVPAGRLSDTQYF.

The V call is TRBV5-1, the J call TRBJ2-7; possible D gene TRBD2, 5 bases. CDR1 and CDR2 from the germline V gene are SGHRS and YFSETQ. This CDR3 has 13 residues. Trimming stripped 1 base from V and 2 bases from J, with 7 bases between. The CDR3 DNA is TGCGCCAGCAGCTTGAACGGGGCCTACGAGCAGTACGTC. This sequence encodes CASSLNGAYEQYV.

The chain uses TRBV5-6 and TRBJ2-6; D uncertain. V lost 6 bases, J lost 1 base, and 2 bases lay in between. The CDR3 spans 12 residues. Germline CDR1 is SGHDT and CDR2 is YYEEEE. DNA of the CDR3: TGTGCCAGCACTTCTGGGGCCAACGTCCTGACTTTC. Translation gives CASTSGANVLTF.

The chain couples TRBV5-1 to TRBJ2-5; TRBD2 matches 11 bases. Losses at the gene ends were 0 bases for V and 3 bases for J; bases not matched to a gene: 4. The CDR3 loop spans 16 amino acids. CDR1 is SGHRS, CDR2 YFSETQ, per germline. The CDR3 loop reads CASSLGSTSGKETQYF. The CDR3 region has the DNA TGCGCCAGCAGCTTGGGCTCGACTAGCGGGAAAGAGACCCAGTACTTC.

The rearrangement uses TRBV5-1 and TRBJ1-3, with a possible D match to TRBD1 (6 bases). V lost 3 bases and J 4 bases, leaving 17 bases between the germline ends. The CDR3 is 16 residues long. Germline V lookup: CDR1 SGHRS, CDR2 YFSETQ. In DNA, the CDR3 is TGCGCCAGCAGCTCACAGGGTTTGGGGGCCGGAAACACCATATATTTT. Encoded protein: CASSSQGLGAGNTIYF.